These 21 T cell receptor beta chains were sequenced from one sample in a study of CD8 T cells in ankylosing spondylitis. Via MiXCR, TCRdb re-called the 5' RACE reads, giving one row per CDR3 protein. The sample has almost 45,000 distinct CDR3 sequences; 8% to 13% are singletons. The sample taken for sequencing was blood, either unsorted or a sorted T cell fraction (not recorded which). These TCRs come from a male donor with ankylosing spondylitis or in good health (not recorded which).

This clonotype was picked up many times. The chain carries TRBV5-1 and TRBJ2-1; possibly TRBD1 for D (5 bases). CDR1 SGHRS and CDR2 YFSETQ come from the germline V gene. This CDR3 has 13 residues. V lost 0 bases and J 9 bases, leaving 10 bases between the germline ends. The CDR3 sequence: CASSLAHDSEQFF. CDR3 sequence (DNA): TGCGCCAGCAGCTTGGCCCACGACAGTGAGCAGTTCTTC.

This clonotype occurred many times. V gene TRBV5-1 combines with J gene TRBJ2-2, with a tentative D call TRBD2 (5 bases). This CDR3 has 14 amino acids. CDR1 is SGHRS, CDR2 YFSETQ, per germline. With 4 bases removed from V and 0 bases from J, the gap between germline ends came to 7 bases. The CDR3 protein is CASSPAANTGELFF. CDR3 coding DNA: TGCGCCAGCAGCCCAGCGGCGAACACCGGGGAGCTGTTTTTT. The full variable domain, its missing parts supplied by reference TRBV5-1 and TRBJ2-2, is KAGVTQTPRYLIKTRGQQVTLSCSPISGHRSVSWYQQTPGQGLQFLFEYFSETQRNKGNFPGRFSGRQFSNSRSEMNVSTLELGDSALYLCASSPAANTGELFFGEGSRLTVL.

In this sample, this clonotype turned up many times. The genes are TRBV3-1 and TRBJ1-1, with a possible D match to TRBD1 (5 bases). This CDR3 region has 13 residues. V lost 6 bases to trimming and J lost 8 bases, with 16 bases between them. Germline-derived CDR1 and CDR2 are LGHDT and YNNKEL (reference sequence). The CDR3 sequence is CASSRQGVSEAFF. Written as DNA, the CDR3 is TGTGCCAGCAGTCGGCAGGGAGTATCCGAAGCTTTCTTT.

This clonotype was picked up many times. V is TRBV6-2 or TRBV6-3 and J is TRBJ2-5, with D uncertain. Trimming took 5 bases from V and 1 from J, leaving 11 bases between them. CDR1 MNHEY and CDR2 SVGEGT come from the germline V gene. This CDR3 has 14 residues. This chain's CDR3 is CASSLTYPQETQYF. CDR3 sequence (DNA): TGTGCCAGCAGTCTGACGTACCCCCAAGAGACCCAGTACTTC.

The sample holds many counts of this clonotype. The chain uses TRBV14 and TRBJ2-5, with D maybe TRBD1 (5 bases). The CDR3 has 14 amino acids. Trimming stripped 3 bases from V and 2 bases from J, with 10 bases between. CDR1 and CDR2 (germline): SGHDN, FVKESK. CDR3 DNA sequence: TGTGCCAGCAGCCACGGACGGACACAAGAGACCCAGTACTTC. Amino acid sequence: CASSHGRTQETQYF. Full variable domain (rest looked up from reference TRBV14 and TRBJ2-5): EAGVTQFPSHSVIEKGQTVTLRCDPISGHDNLYWYRRVMGKEIKFLLHFVKESKQDESGMPNNRFLAERTGGTYSTLKVQPAELEDSGVYFCASSHGRTQETQYFGPGTRLLVL.

This clonotype was observed a handful of times. The CDR3, as DNA: TGCGCCAGCAGCTTGGGCCGGGGAGCAGCCTCGAACACCGGGGAGCTGTTTTTT. It yields the protein CASSLGRGAASNTGELFF. The V and J genes are TRBV5-1 and TRBJ2-2; tentative D call: TRBD2 (5 bases). Per the germline V gene, CDR1 is SGHRS and CDR2 is YFSETQ. The CDR3 is 18 amino acids. Between the trimmed V and J ends, which lost 0 bases and 0 bases, there was a span of 15 bases. Supplemented by reference TRBV5-1 and TRBJ2-2, the full variable domain reads KAGVTQTPRYLIKTRGQQVTLSCSPISGHRSVSWYQQTPGQGLQFLFEYFSETQRNKGNFPGRFSGRQFSNSRSEMNVSTLELGDSALYLCASSLGRGAASNTGELFFGEGSRLTVL.

The V and J genes are TRBV7-2 and TRBJ1-4, with D perhaps matching TRBD1 (6 bases). Germline V gene sequence: CDR1 SGHTA, CDR2 FQGNSA. The CDR3 totals 15 residues. Trimming took off 1 base at V and 7 bases at J, with 13 bases between the two ends. For the CDR3, the DNA is TGTGCCAGCAGCTTAGGCGGTGGGGGCGGTGAAAAACTGTTTTTT. Its protein product is CASSLGGGGGEKLFF. The whole variable domain, filled in from reference TRBV7-2 and TRBJ1-4, reads GAGVSQSPSNKVTEKGKDVELRCDPISGHTALYWYRQSLGQGLEFLIYFQGNSAPDKSGLPSDRFSAERTGGSVSTLTIQRTQQEDSAVYLCASSLGGGGGEKLFFGSGTQLSVL.

This clonotype came up a few times. This may come from a read error, since a much larger clone is one base off. V gene TRBV15 combines with J gene TRBJ2-1, with a possible D match to TRBD1 (6 bases). Germline loops: CDR1 LNHNV, CDR2 YYDKDF (reference sequence). The CDR3 runs 14 residues. CDR3 region: CASSRKTGMDEQFF. The CDR3 region has the DNA TGTGCCTCCAGCAGAAAAACAGGGATGGATGAGCAGTTCTTC.

This clonotype appeared many times. V is TRBV20-1 and J is TRBJ2-3, with TRBD2 identical over 12 bases. The CDR3 runs 14 residues. Germline V gene lookup returns CDR1 DFQATT and CDR2 SNEGSKA (reference sequence). With 0 bases clipped from V and 9 bases from J, the junction kept 4 bases outside the gene matches. CDR3 DNA: TGCAGTGCTAGAGAGCGGACTAGCGGGGTAACGCAGTATTTT. This sequence encodes CSARERTSGVTQYF.

This chain uses TRBV5-1 with TRBJ2-3, with 8 nucleotides matching TRBD2. V was pared by 2 bases and J by 0 bases, with 2 bases of the junction left unmatched. The CDR3 length is 15 residues. The germline gives CDR1 SGHRS, CDR2 YFSETQ. The CDR3 DNA follows: TGCGCCAGCAGCTTTAGCGGGGCCAGCACAGATACGCAGTATTTT. Its translation: CASSFSGASTDTQYF.

This clonotype was seen a few times. V gene TRBV5-1 combines with J gene TRBJ2-3; D may be TRBD2 (5 bases). Germline CDR1 is SGHRS and CDR2 is YFSETQ. This CDR3 spans 14 amino acids. Trimming removed 0 bases from V and 6 bases from J, with 11 bases in between. For the CDR3, the DNA is TGCGCCAGCAGCTTGGCCAGGCGCGGGGATACGCAGTATTTT. Residues: CASSLARRGDTQYF.

This clonotype was picked up many times. CDR3 loop: CASSPLPSGAGGYTF. For the CDR3, the DNA is TGTGCCAGCAGCCCCCTCCCGTCGGGGGCGGGTGGCTACACCTTC. The rearrangement links TRBV3-1 to TRBJ1-2; D is perhaps TRBD1 (6 bases). The CDR3 consists of 15 residues. The V gene's germline CDR1 is LGHDT and CDR2 YNNKEL (reference sequence). With 4 bases removed from V and 7 bases from J, the gap between germline ends came to 19 bases.

The sample holds many counts of this clonotype. The V call is TRBV5-1, the J call TRBJ1-2; the D gene is possibly TRBD1 (5 bases). Germline CDR1 reads SGHRS; CDR2 reads YFSETQ. V gave up 0 bases and J gave up 3 bases, with 6 bases separating them. The CDR3 extends over 13 amino acids. This CDR3 reads CASSLGDDYGYTF. For the CDR3, the DNA is TGCGCCAGCAGCTTGGGGGACGACTATGGCTACACCTTC.

A few counts support this clonotype. The chain employs TRBV18 and TRBJ2-7, with 7 bases that match TRBD1. With V trimmed by 2 bases and J by 0 bases, 4 bases remained unmatched. The CDR3 consists of 15 residues. Germline CDR1 KGHSH, CDR2 LQKENI. CDR3 in DNA: TGTGCCAGCTCACCAATTGGGACAGACTCCTACGAGCAGTACTTC. Its translation: CASSPIGTDSYEQYF. Complete variable domain (other parts from reference TRBV18 and TRBJ2-7): NAGVMQNPRHLVRRRGQEARLRCSPMKGHSHVYWYRQLPEEGLKFMVYLQKENIIDESGMPKERFSAEFPKEGPSILRIQQVVRGDSAAYFCASSPIGTDSYEQYFGPGTRLTVT.

This clonotype was recorded at least ten times. The chain couples TRBV6-1 to TRBJ2-7; D is ambiguous. The CDR3 has 13 amino acids. The ends were cut back, 6 bases at V and 3 bases at J, with 12 bases in the middle. CDR1 and CDR2 from the germline V gene are MNHNS and SASEGT. This CDR3 reads CASSSASSYEQYF. In DNA form, the CDR3 reads TGTGCCAGCAGCTCTGCTTCGAGCTACGAGCAGTACTTC.

The sample holds many counts of this clonotype. The CDR3 sequence: CASSSQNKNQPQHF. The CDR3 DNA follows: TGTGCCAGCAGCTCCCAGAACAAAAATCAGCCCCAGCATTTT. V is TRBV3-1 and J is TRBJ1-5; no clear D gene. Trimming shortened V by 5 bases and J by 4 bases, and 12 bases separated the two germline ends. The V gene's germline CDR1 is LGHDT and CDR2 YNNKEL (reference sequence). This CDR3 comprises 14 residues.

The J gene is TRBJ2-3, the V gene TRBV18; the D gene is possibly TRBD2 (5 bases). Germline values: CDR1 KGHSH, CDR2 LQKENI. This CDR3 is built from 13 residues. Deletions cut 4 bases from V and 4 bases from J, with 9 bases between. The CDR3 sequence: CASSQRVADTQYF. The CDR3 DNA follows: TGTGCCAGCTCACAGAGGGTAGCAGATACGCAGTATTTT.

V usage is TRBV25-1 and J usage is TRBJ2-7, with TRBD1 matching 10 bases. The CDR3 is 16 residues long. CDR1 and CDR2 from the germline V gene are MGHDK and SYGVNS. V was clipped by 3 bases and J by 0 bases; unmatched bases: 5. The DNA of the CDR3 is TGTGCCAGCAGTGACCCGGGACAGGGGATCTCCTACGAGCAGTACTTC. Translation: CASSDPGQGISYEQYF.

The table lists this clonotype with a few counts. V gene TRBV5-5 combines with J gene TRBJ2-2, with D uncertain. This CDR3 region has 13 residues. V lost 1 base to trimming and J lost 7 bases, with 8 bases between them. Per the germline V gene, CDR1 is SGHKS and CDR2 is YYEKEE (reference sequence). The CDR3 sequence: CASSLILRGELFF. As DNA, the CDR3 is TGTGCCAGCAGCTTGATACTCCGCGGGGAGCTGTTTTTT.

This clonotype was picked up many times. This chain joins TRBV12-3 or TRBV12-4 and TRBJ2-3, with D unresolved. Trimming removed 5 bases at V and 7 bases at J, with 13 bases between. The CDR3 contains 13 residues. The CDR3, as DNA: TGTGCCAGCAGTCCCTGGTCTGGAAATACGCAGTATTTT. Its protein product is CASSPWSGNTQYF.

In this sample, this clonotype turned up many times. This chain connects TRBV10-3 to TRBJ2-7; D is perhaps TRBD1 (5 bases). V lost 2 bases and J lost 6, with 14 bases in between. This CDR3 spans 14 amino acids. CDR1 and CDR2 (germline): ENHRY, SYGVKD. The CDR3 region has the DNA TGTGCCATCAGTGAGACCGATACCAGGGTCGAGCAGTACTTC. Protein sequence: CAISETDTRVEQYF.